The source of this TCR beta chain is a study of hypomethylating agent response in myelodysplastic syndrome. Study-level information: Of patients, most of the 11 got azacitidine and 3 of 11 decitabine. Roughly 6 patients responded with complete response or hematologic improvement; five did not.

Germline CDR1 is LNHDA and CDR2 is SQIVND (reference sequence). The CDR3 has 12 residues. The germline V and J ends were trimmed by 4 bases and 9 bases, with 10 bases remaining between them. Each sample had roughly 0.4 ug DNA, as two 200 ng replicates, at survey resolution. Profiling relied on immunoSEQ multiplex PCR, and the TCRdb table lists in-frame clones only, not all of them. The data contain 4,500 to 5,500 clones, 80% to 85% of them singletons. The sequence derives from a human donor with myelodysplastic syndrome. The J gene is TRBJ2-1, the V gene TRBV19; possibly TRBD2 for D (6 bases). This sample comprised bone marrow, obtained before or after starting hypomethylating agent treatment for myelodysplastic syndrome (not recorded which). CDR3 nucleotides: TGTGCCAGTAGTACGGGAGAGGGTGAGCAGTTCTTC. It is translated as CASSTGEGEQFF.